These T cell receptor beta chains were read from a single sample in a study of PD-1 blockade in classical Hodgkin lymphoma. Measured with immunoSEQ multiplex PCR; TCRdb has only the in-frame clones, and not every one. The sample lists 46,000 or so clones; around 82% were seen once. Specimen: peripheral blood mononuclear cells (PBMCs), collected before the second cycle of nivolumab. The receptors derive from a human donor with classical Hodgkin lymphoma. Each CDR3 is given with its conserved first and last residue. Each record gives: clone size, V gene, J gene, D gene, CDR3 DNA, CDR3 protein. The D gene is left open where the match is weak. Clone size is given for some rows only: seen once, a few or many times, or a class if the clone is expanded.

clone size: .; V gene: TRBV2; J gene: TRBJ1-5; D gene: TRBD1; CDR3 DNA: TGTGCCAGCAGTCTGACAGGGGGCCACAATCAGCCCCAGCATTTT; CDR3 protein: CASSLTGGHNQPQHF
clone size: once; V gene: TRBV19; J gene: TRBJ2-3; D gene: .; CDR3 DNA: TGTGCCAGTCGCCCCCCGGGTAGCGGAGATACGCAGTATTTT; CDR3 protein: CASRPPGSGDTQYF
clone size: .; V gene: TRBV28; J gene: TRBJ2-1; D gene: .; CDR3 DNA: TGTGCCAGCAACCCGACAGGCTACAATGAGCAGTTCTTC; CDR3 protein: CASNPTGYNEQFF
clone size: .; V gene: TRBV28; J gene: TRBJ2-7; D gene: TRBD2; CDR3 DNA: TGTGCCAGCAGTTTACTGCTAGCGGGATTTGGAAGGGTTTGGATCTACGAGCAGTACTTC; CDR3 protein: CASSLLLAGFGRVWIYEQYF
clone size: .; V gene: TRBV27; J gene: TRBJ2-2; D gene: TRBD2; CDR3 DNA: TGTGCCAGCAGTTTGTATGGGGAGGGGACCGGGGAGCTGTTTTTT; CDR3 protein: CASSLYGEGTGELFF
clone size: .; V gene: TRBV19; J gene: TRBJ1-2; D gene: .; CDR3 DNA: TGTGCCAGTAGTCCCCAACACGGAAACTATGGCTACACCTTC; CDR3 protein: CASSPQHGNYGYTF
clone size: .; V gene: TRBV9; J gene: TRBJ2-3; D gene: TRBD2; CDR3 DNA: TGTGCCAGCAGCGTAGAGGGACTAGCGGGAGGAGTAGGTACAGATACGCAGTATTTT; CDR3 protein: CASSVEGLAGGVGTDTQYF
clone size: .; V gene: TRBV7-3; J gene: TRBJ2-2; D gene: TRBD2; CDR3 DNA: TGTGCCAGCAGCTTCCTTACCCCAAGCGGGGGAGGGACCGGGGAGCTGTTTTTT; CDR3 protein: CASSFLTPSGGGTGELFF
clone size: .; V gene: TRBV19; J gene: TRBJ1-1; D gene: TRBD1; CDR3 DNA: TGTGCCAGTACCCCAGGGACAGGGGCCGGGAGGACTGAAGCTTTCTTT; CDR3 protein: CASTPGTGAGRTEAFF
clone size: .; V gene: TRBV6-1; J gene: TRBJ2-7; D gene: .; CDR3 DNA: TGTGCCACCTCCGCCACGGGCTTAGCCTACGAGCAGTACTTC; CDR3 protein: CATSATGLAYEQYF
clone size: .; V gene: TRBV19; J gene: TRBJ2-1; D gene: TRBD2; CDR3 DNA: TGTGCCAGTAGTCCCGGACTAGCGGGCTTTAAAAATGAGCAGTTCTTC; CDR3 protein: CASSPGLAGFKNEQFF
clone size: once; V gene: TRBV6-6; J gene: TRBJ2-7; D gene: TRBD2; CDR3 DNA: TGTGCCAGCACCGGGAGGAGCGTCAGTTCCTACGAGCAGTACTTC; CDR3 protein: CASTGRSVSSYEQYF
clone size: .; V gene: TRBV19; J gene: TRBJ1-1; D gene: .; CDR3 DNA: TGTGCCAGTAGTATAAGGAAGGAAATGAACACTGAAGCTTTCTTT; CDR3 protein: CASSIRKEMNTEAFF
clone size: .; V gene: TRBV27; J gene: TRBJ2-1; D gene: .; CDR3 DNA: TGTGCCAGCAGATTTAAGGACCAATTGGGTAATGAGCAGTTCTTC; CDR3 protein: CASRFKDQLGNEQFF
clone size: .; V gene: TRBV12-5; J gene: TRBJ2-7; D gene: .; CDR3 DNA: TGTGCTAGTGGTTTGGGAAGAGGGCGCTACGAGCAGTACTTC; CDR3 protein: CASGLGRGRYEQYF
clone size: .; V gene: TRBV9; J gene: TRBJ2-1; D gene: .; CDR3 DNA: TGTGCCAGCAGCCCACACTCCCTTTACGGGACCCGCGTTAATGAGCAGTTCTTC; CDR3 protein: CASSPHSLYGTRVNEQFF
clone size: .; V gene: TRBV28; J gene: TRBJ2-1; D gene: TRBD2; CDR3 DNA: TGTGCCAGCACCAAACGCCGGGAGGGATACAATGAGCAGTTCTTC; CDR3 protein: CASTKRREGYNEQFF
clone size: .; V gene: TRBV15; J gene: TRBJ2-5; D gene: .; CDR3 DNA: TGTGCCACCAGCAGAGGGGGGAAAGAGACCCAGTACTTC; CDR3 protein: CATSRGGKETQYF
clone size: .; V gene: TRBV6-5; J gene: TRBJ1-1; D gene: .; CDR3 DNA: TGTGCCAGCTCCACGGCCAGCCCCAGTGAAGCTTTCTTT; CDR3 protein: CASSTASPSEAFF
clone size: .; V gene: TRBV28; J gene: TRBJ2-7; D gene: .; CDR3 DNA: TGTGCCAGCAGTTATCCTCGCGGACAGCGCTACGAGCAGTACTTC; CDR3 protein: CASSYPRGQRYEQYF
clone size: .; V gene: TRBV30; J gene: TRBJ2-3; D gene: .; CDR3 DNA: TGTGCCTGGAGTAAAGGACTAAAAACAGATACGCAGTATTTT; CDR3 protein: CAWSKGLKTDTQYF
clone size: .; V gene: TRBV6-1; J gene: TRBJ2-7; D gene: .; CDR3 DNA: TGTGCCAGCAGTGAACAGGTGGCAGGGGACCCCTTCTGGTACGAGCAGTACTTC; CDR3 protein: CASSEQVAGDPFWYEQYF
clone size: once; V gene: TRBV4-2; J gene: TRBJ1-2; D gene: .; CDR3 DNA: TGTGCCAGCGCCCAGGAGGGGGGGTTTAACTATGGCTACACCTTC; CDR3 protein: CASAQEGGFNYGYTF
clone size: .; V gene: TRBV29-1; J gene: TRBJ2-3; D gene: TRBD2; CDR3 DNA: TGCAGCGTTGTGGTCCGGGCCGTACTAAGCGGGGGTCACACAGATACGCAGTATTTT; CDR3 protein: CSVVVRAVLSGGHTDTQYF
clone size: .; V gene: TRBV5-1; J gene: TRBJ2-5; D gene: TRBD2; CDR3 DNA: TGCGCCAGCAGCTTGGGTGTGACTAGCGGGAACCAAGAGACCCAGTACTTC; CDR3 protein: CASSLGVTSGNQETQYF
clone size: .; V gene: TRBV6-5; J gene: TRBJ2-3; D gene: .; CDR3 DNA: TGTGCCAGCAGTTACCCCCCAGATACGCAGTATTTT; CDR3 protein: CASSYPPDTQYF
clone size: once; V gene: TRBV6-7; J gene: TRBJ2-7; D gene: .; CDR3 DNA: TGTGCCAGCAGTTACACCCACGAGCAGTACTTC; CDR3 protein: CASSYTHEQYF
clone size: .; V gene: TRBV5-1; J gene: TRBJ1-5; D gene: .; CDR3 DNA: TGCGCCAGCAGATTGGGCCCGCAAGGGCCCCAGCATTTT; CDR3 protein: CASRLGPQGPQHF
clone size: .; V gene: TRBV28; J gene: TRBJ1-3; D gene: .; CDR3 DNA: TGTGCCAGCAGTTTATATACGGGAAACACCATATATTTT; CDR3 protein: CASSLYTGNTIYF
clone size: .; V gene: TRBV7-3; J gene: TRBJ2-1; D gene: TRBD2; CDR3 DNA: TGTGCCAGCAGCTTACTAGCGGGGGGGAACAATGAGCAGTTCTTC; CDR3 protein: CASSLLAGGNNEQFF
clone size: once; V gene: TRBV11-2; J gene: TRBJ2-1; D gene: TRBD1; CDR3 DNA: TGTGCCAGCAGCTCACAGGGGGCAGGAGGCAATGAGCAGTTCTTC; CDR3 protein: CASSSQGAGGNEQFF
clone size: .; V gene: TRBV6-1; J gene: TRBJ1-1; D gene: TRBD1; CDR3 DNA: TGTGCCAGCAGACGAATCCAGGGGGCGGGGGATGAAGCTTTCTTT; CDR3 protein: CASRRIQGAGDEAFF
clone size: .; V gene: TRBV4-2; J gene: TRBJ1-1; D gene: .; CDR3 DNA: TGTGCCAGCAGCCAAGGACCGGGATCCACGAACACTGAAGCTTTCTTT; CDR3 protein: CASSQGPGSTNTEAFF
clone size: .; V gene: TRBV30; J gene: TRBJ2-7; D gene: .; CDR3 DNA: TGTGCCTGGAGACTGAGCTCCTACGAGCAGTACTTC; CDR3 protein: CAWRLSSYEQYF
clone size: .; V gene: TRBV5-1; J gene: TRBJ1-3; D gene: TRBD1; CDR3 DNA: TGCGCCAGCAGCCCGGACAGGGGGCCTGGAAACACCATATATTTT; CDR3 protein: CASSPDRGPGNTIYF
clone size: once; V gene: TRBV10-3; J gene: TRBJ1-2; D gene: .; CDR3 DNA: TGTGCCATCAATGAGTCCGGGCCAGCTAATGGCTACACCTTC; CDR3 protein: CAINESGPANGYTF
clone size: .; V gene: TRBV6-5; J gene: TRBJ2-7; D gene: .; CDR3 DNA: TGTGCCAGCAGTTTGGGGAGCTCCTACGAGCAGTACTTC; CDR3 protein: CASSLGSSYEQYF
clone size: few; V gene: TRBV5-1; J gene: TRBJ1-4; D gene: TRBD1; CDR3 DNA: TGCGCCAGCAGCTTAGATCAAACAGGGGGCGCCCCTAATGAAAAACTGTTTTTT; CDR3 protein: CASSLDQTGGAPNEKLFF
clone size: .; V gene: TRBV6-4; J gene: TRBJ2-7; D gene: .; CDR3 DNA: TGTGCCAGCAGGGAATACGAGCAGTACTTC; CDR3 protein: CASREYEQYF
clone size: .; V gene: TRBV19; J gene: TRBJ1-1; D gene: .; CDR3 DNA: TGTGCCAGTAGTATGCCGAACATGAACACTGAAGCTTTCTTT; CDR3 protein: CASSMPNMNTEAFF
clone size: .; V gene: TRBV7-3; J gene: TRBJ2-3; D gene: .; CDR3 DNA: TGTGCCAGCAGCTTAATGGGACGCCTCGCGAGCACAGATACGCAGTATTTT; CDR3 protein: CASSLMGRLASTDTQYF
clone size: .; V gene: TRBV15; J gene: TRBJ2-1; D gene: TRBD2; CDR3 DNA: TGTGCCACCAGCAGAACTAGCGGGAGGGCCCCCTACAATGAGCAGTTCTTC; CDR3 protein: CATSRTSGRAPYNEQFF
clone size: .; V gene: TRBV28; J gene: TRBJ1-2; D gene: .; CDR3 DNA: TGTGCCAGCAGTGAGGGGGGGAACTATGGCTACACCTTC; CDR3 protein: CASSEGGNYGYTF
clone size: .; V gene: TRBV30; J gene: TRBJ1-5; D gene: TRBD1; CDR3 DNA: TGTGCCTGGTCTTCCCAAGCGGGACAGGCGAGTCAGCCCCAGCATTTT; CDR3 protein: CAWSSQAGQASQPQHF
clone size: .; V gene: TRBV18; J gene: TRBJ1-2; D gene: TRBD1; CDR3 DNA: TGTGCCAGCTCGTCTGGGACAGGGATCGAGAACTATGGCTACACCTTC; CDR3 protein: CASSSGTGIENYGYTF
clone size: .; V gene: TRBV7-3; J gene: TRBJ2-1; D gene: TRBD2; CDR3 DNA: TGTGCCAGCAGCGAACTAGCGGGTAATGAGCAGTTCTTC; CDR3 protein: CASSELAGNEQFF
clone size: once; V gene: TRBV6-5; J gene: TRBJ2-5; D gene: .; CDR3 DNA: TGTGCCAGCACCGCAAGCCCCGGAGAGACCCAGTACTTC; CDR3 protein: CASTASPGETQYF
clone size: .; V gene: TRBV9; J gene: TRBJ2-1; D gene: .; CDR3 DNA: TGTGCCAGCAGCGTATCCGGGGGGACAGTCAATGAGCAGTTCTTC; CDR3 protein: CASSVSGGTVNEQFF